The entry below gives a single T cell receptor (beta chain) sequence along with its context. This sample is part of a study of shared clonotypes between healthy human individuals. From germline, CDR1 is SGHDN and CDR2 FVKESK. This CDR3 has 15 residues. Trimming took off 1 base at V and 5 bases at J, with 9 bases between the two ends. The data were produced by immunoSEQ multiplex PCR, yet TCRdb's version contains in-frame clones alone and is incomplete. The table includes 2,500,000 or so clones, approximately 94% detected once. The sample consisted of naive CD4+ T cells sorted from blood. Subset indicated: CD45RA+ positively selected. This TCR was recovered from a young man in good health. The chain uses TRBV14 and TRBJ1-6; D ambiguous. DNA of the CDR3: TGTGCCAGCAGCCAAGTCGGAGTTAATAATTCACCCCTCCACTTT. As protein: CASSQVGVNNSPLHF.